Listed here are 24 T cell receptor beta chains from one sample, sequenced in a study of T cells in Graves' hyperthyroidism and ophthalmopathy. Amplification yielded TCR beta CDR3 regions, with RNA transcripts as the source. An initial round of RT-PCR targeting the TCR CDR3 relied on the HTBI primer set. TCRdb used MiXCR to reprocess the multiplex PCR reads, holding one entry per CDR3 protein. The sample holds hundreds of thousands of distinct CDR3 sequences; roughly 20% are singletons and the top ten take 34%. Sequencing input: blood. These receptors were obtained from a man younger than 45 with Graves' ophthalmopathy.

The rearrangement uses TRBV28 and TRBJ2-5; 7 nucleotides align to TRBD2. V lost 5 bases and J lost 5; bases outside the gene matches: 8. The CDR3 consists of 14 residues. CDR1 is MDHEN and CDR2 is SYDVKM in the germline V gene. The CDR3 region is CASSGGGPGETQYF. In DNA form, the CDR3 reads TGTGCCAGCAGTGGGGGAGGGCCGGGGGAGACCCAGTACTTC.

The chain uses TRBV7-9 and TRBJ2-6; D remains unclear. Germline CDR1 reads SEHNR; CDR2 reads FQNEAQ (reference sequence). The CDR3 is made up of 15 amino acids. The V gene lost 1 base and the J gene lost 2 bases, with 6 bases spanning the gap. DNA for the CDR3: TGTGCCAGCAGCTTAGTCTACCCTGGGGCCAACGTCCTGACTTTC. This sequence encodes CASSLVYPGANVLTF.

There are many counts of this clonotype. This sequence joins TRBV7-9 and TRBJ2-1, with D perhaps TRBD2 (6 bases). From germline, CDR1 is SEHNR and CDR2 FQNEAQ (reference sequence). The CDR3 sequence is 14 residues long. V dropped 5 bases and J dropped 6 bases, with 14 bases sitting between them. The CDR3 spells CASSPTGGVNEQFF. DNA for the CDR3: TGTGCCAGCAGCCCCACGGGCGGGGTCAATGAGCAGTTCTTC. The full variable domain, in which reference TRBV7-9 and TRBJ2-1 provide the parts outside the CDR3, is DTGVSQNPRHKITKRGQNVTFRCDPISEHNRLYWYRQTLGQGPEFLTYFQNEAQLEKSRLLSDRFSAERPKGSFSTLEIQRTEQGDSAMYLCASSPTGGVNEQFFGPGTRLTVL.

CDR3 in DNA: TGTGCCAGCAGTTTCGTGCTCTCCTACGAGCAGTACTTC. Amino acids: CASSFVLSYEQYF. This chain uses TRBV28 with TRBJ2-7; no clear D. Trimming took 3 bases from V and 0 from J, leaving 6 bases between them. This CDR3 has 13 amino acids. From germline, CDR1 is MDHEN and CDR2 SYDVKM.

This clonotype was seen a handful of times. The chain carries TRBV5-1 and TRBJ1-1; the match to TRBD1 covers 7 bases. The J segment lost 2 bases and the V segment lost 4 bases, leaving 11 bases of the junction unmatched. CDR3 length: 16 amino acids. The germline V gene has CDR1 SGHRS and CDR2 YFSETQ. As DNA, the CDR3 is TGCGCCAGCAGCGGTACGTGGGGACAGACTAACACTGAAGCTTTCTTT. It codes for CASSGTWGQTNTEAFF.

This clonotype has a handful of counts. The chain joins TRBV5-5 to TRBJ2-7, with 8 bases lining up with TRBD2. Per the germline V gene, CDR1 is SGHKS and CDR2 is YYEKEE (reference sequence). J lost 7 bases, V lost 0 bases, and 6 bases had no gene match. The CDR3 loop spans 14 amino acids. The CDR3 region is CASSLAGGAGEQYF. CDR3 in DNA: TGTGCCAGCAGCTTGGCCGGGGGGGCAGGAGAGCAGTACTTC.

The gene calls are TRBV27 and TRBJ1-1; TRBD1 might be the D (5 bases). Germline V lookup: CDR1 MNHEY, CDR2 SMNVEV (reference sequence). The V end lost 5 bases, the J end lost 5 bases, and 18 bases lay between the germline ends. There are 15 residues in the CDR3. This CDR3 reads CASSPGHQTRTEAFF. The CDR3 coding sequence is TGTGCCAGCAGTCCCGGACACCAAACGAGGACTGAAGCTTTCTTT.

The chain recombines TRBV29-1 with TRBJ2-1; D remains ambiguous. CDR3 size: 12 residues. Germline assignment: CDR1 SQVTM and CDR2 ANQGSEA. The germline V and J ends were trimmed by 6 bases and 7 bases, with 13 bases remaining between them. CDR3 DNA: TGCAGCGTATCTTCCCGCGGAAATGAGCAGTTCTTC. It is translated as CSVSSRGNEQFF.

V is TRBV15 and J is TRBJ1-5; D is undetermined. Germline CDR1 reads LNHNV; CDR2 reads YYDKDF (reference sequence). V lost 2 bases, J lost 3 bases, and 5 bases lay in between. The CDR3 extends over 13 amino acids. The DNA for the CDR3 is TGTGCCACCAGCAGATGGATCAATCAGCCCCAGCATTTT. This gives the protein CATSRWINQPQHF.

The rearrangement links TRBV7-2 to TRBJ2-2; TRBD2 matches 9 bases. Germline trimming cut 5 bases from V and 2 bases from J; bases unmatched to any gene: 9. Germline V lookup: CDR1 SGHTA, CDR2 FQGNSA. CDR3 length equals 17 residues. In nucleotides, the CDR3 is TGTGCCAGCAGCCCGCCCGCGGGAGGGCCAAACACCGGGGAGCTGTTTTTT. This encodes CASSPPAGGPNTGELFF. Filled out from reference TRBV7-2 and TRBJ2-2, the complete variable domain reads GAGVSQSPSNKVTEKGKDVELRCDPISGHTALYWYRQSLGQGLEFLIYFQGNSAPDKSGLPSDRFSAERTGGSVSTLTIQRTQQEDSAVYLCASSPPAGGPNTGELFFGEGSRLTVL.

The CDR3: CASSQVPQGSYEQYF. As DNA, the CDR3 is TGTGCCAGCAGCCAAGTACCACAGGGCTCCTACGAGCAGTACTTC. The chain combines TRBV3-1 with TRBJ2-7; tentatively, D is TRBD1 (6 bases). This CDR3 is built from 15 residues. Germline CDR1 LGHDT, CDR2 YNNKEL (reference sequence). Trimming pared 1 base from V and 0 bases from J, leaving 10 bases between.

The sample holds many counts of this clonotype. The chain couples TRBV7-9 to TRBJ2-1, with 8 bases fitting TRBD1. CDR3 length equals 15 residues. Germline CDR1 is SEHNR and CDR2 is FQNEAQ (reference sequence). Losses at the gene ends were 5 bases for V and 3 bases for J; bases not matched to a gene: 6. The DNA of the CDR3 is TGTGCCAGCAGCACCTGGACAGGGAACTACAATGAGCAGTTCTTC. It yields the protein CASSTWTGNYNEQFF. The full variable domain, with the rest looked up from reference TRBV7-9 and TRBJ2-1, is DTGVSQNPRHKITKRGQNVTFRCDPISEHNRLYWYRQTLGQGPEFLTYFQNEAQLEKSRLLSDRFSAERPKGSFSTLEIQRTEQGDSAMYLCASSTWTGNYNEQFFGPGTRLTVL.

The chain links TRBV10-3 to TRBJ2-1; 10 nucleotides line up with TRBD1. The ends lost 6 bases at V and 6 bases at J; junction bases unmatched: 11. This CDR3 comprises 16 residues. CDR1 ENHRY and CDR2 SYGVKD come from the germline V gene. As DNA, the CDR3 is TGTGCCATCAGCGCTCTCCCGGGACAGGGGACCAATGAGCAGTTCTTC. This gives the protein CAISALPGQGTNEQFF.

Written as DNA, the CDR3 is TGTGCCAGCAGCCCGTCGACAGGGAGGGTGACAGATACGCAGTATTTT. The encoded protein is CASSPSTGRVTDTQYF. The chain recombines TRBV27 with TRBJ2-3; D is perhaps TRBD1 or TRBD2 (7 bases each). The length of the CDR3 is 16 residues. The V gene lost 6 bases and the J gene lost 3 bases, with 19 bases spanning the gap. Germline assignment: CDR1 MNHEY and CDR2 SMNVEV (reference sequence).

This clonotype was recorded a few times. The V and J genes are TRBV4-1 and TRBJ2-2; D tentatively reads TRBD1 or TRBD2 (5 bases each). The germline gives CDR1 MGHRA, CDR2 YSYEKL. The V and J ends lost 0 bases and 6 bases respectively, with 17 bases between them. The CDR3 is made up of 17 amino acids. CDR3 sequence reads: CASSQDLIGARPGELFF. The CDR3 region has the DNA TGCGCCAGCAGCCAAGATCTGATCGGGGCCCGGCCCGGGGAGCTGTTTTTT.

This clonotype was counted between two and nine times. The chain recombines TRBV5-1 with TRBJ2-7; D ambiguous. The CDR3 sequence is 15 residues long. Germline V lookup: CDR1 SGHRS, CDR2 YFSETQ. The V gene lost 0 bases and the J gene lost 3 bases, with 13 bases spanning the gap. CDR3 in amino acids: CASSLAYEPGYEQYF. CDR3 bases: TGCGCCAGCAGCTTGGCCTATGAGCCGGGCTACGAGCAGTACTTC.

This clonotype was found many times. This rearrangement joins TRBV12-3 or TRBV12-4 to TRBJ2-7; 12 bases map to TRBD2. The V gene end was trimmed by 4 bases and the J gene end by 3 bases; junction bases not matched to a gene: 7. The CDR3 contains 16 residues. CDR3 coding DNA: TGTGCCAGCAGTTCGCCCCAGACTAGCGGGAGCTACGAGCAGTACTTC. The encoded protein is CASSSPQTSGSYEQYF.

V and J are TRBV12-3 or TRBV12-4 and TRBJ1-3, with D possibly being TRBD1 (5 bases). Trimming removed 4 bases from V and 7 bases from J, with 14 bases in between. The CDR3 totals 14 residues. The CDR3 spells CASSSGALGNTIYF. The CDR3 DNA sequence: TGTGCCAGCAGTTCCGGGGCCCTGGGCAACACCATATATTTT.

This clonotype was seen a few times. The gene calls are TRBV20-1 and TRBJ1-1; a possible D gene is TRBD1 (5 bases). The germline V gene encodes CDR1 DFQATT and CDR2 SNEGSKA (reference sequence). The CDR3 consists of 13 residues. Trimming left V 6 bases short and J 0 bases short, with 11 bases between. CDR3: CSATGGVNTEAFF. The CDR3 nucleotides read TGCAGTGCAACGGGGGGGGTGAACACTGAAGCTTTCTTT.

This clonotype was seen a handful of times. J is TRBJ2-7 and V is TRBV11-2; 12 bases are shared with TRBD2. The CDR3 is 15 amino acids. V dropped 5 bases and J dropped 1; count of bases not matched to a gene: 3. Germline V gene data show CDR1 as SGHAT and CDR2 as FQNNGV. DNA for the CDR3: TGTGCCAGCAGCGCCACTAGCGGGAGGTCCTACGAGCAGTACTTC. Amino acids: CASSATSGRSYEQYF. Looking up the rest from reference TRBV11-2 and TRBJ2-7 gives the full variable domain: EAGVAQSPRYKIIEKRQSVAFWCNPISGHATLYWYQQILGQGPKLLIQFQNNGVVDDSQLPKDRFSAERLKGVDSTLKIQPAKLEDSAVYLCASSATSGRSYEQYFGPGTRLTVT.

This clonotype was detected many times. The chain has TRBV29-1 and TRBJ1-2; TRBD1 matches at 8 bases. The CDR3 sequence is 12 residues long. V lost 4 bases, J lost 7 bases, and 5 bases stayed unmatched. The germline V gene encodes CDR1 SQVTM and CDR2 ANQGSEA. The CDR3 spells CSVGGQGFGYTF. The CDR3 bases are TGCAGCGTTGGCGGACAGGGATTTGGCTACACCTTC.

The table lists this clonotype with a few counts. The conserved phenylalanine or tryptophan is not found at the CDR3 terminus, so this likely reflects a read error. The V gene is TRBV5-1, the J gene TRBJ1-1; 7 bases agree with TRBD1. The CDR3 covers 11 residues. With V trimmed by 10 bases and J by 3 bases, 3 bases remained unmatched. In germline, CDR1 is SGHRS, CDR2 YFSETQ. The CDR3 DNA reads TGCGCCTCCACAGGGGACACTGAAGCTTTCCTT. This encodes CASTGDTEAFL.

The J gene is TRBJ2-3, the V gene TRBV29-1; D is undetermined. The germline V and J ends were trimmed by 5 bases and 3 bases, with 9 bases remaining between them. CDR1 SQVTM and CDR2 ANQGSEA come from the germline V gene. This CDR3 is built from 12 residues. CDR3 sequence (DNA): TGCAGCGTTAGAGTCCCGACAGATACGCAGTATTTT. It codes for CSVRVPTDTQYF.

This clonotype was detected a few times. The chain uses TRBV30 and TRBJ2-1; maybe TRBD2 (6 bases). V dropped 3 bases and J dropped 8 bases, with 11 bases sitting between them. This CDR3 has 12 residues. Looked up from germline, CDR1 is GTSNPN and CDR2 is SVGIG (reference sequence). The chain's CDR3 is CAWSPGVDEQFF. CDR3 coding DNA: TGTGCCTGGAGCCCGGGAGTCGATGAGCAGTTCTTC.